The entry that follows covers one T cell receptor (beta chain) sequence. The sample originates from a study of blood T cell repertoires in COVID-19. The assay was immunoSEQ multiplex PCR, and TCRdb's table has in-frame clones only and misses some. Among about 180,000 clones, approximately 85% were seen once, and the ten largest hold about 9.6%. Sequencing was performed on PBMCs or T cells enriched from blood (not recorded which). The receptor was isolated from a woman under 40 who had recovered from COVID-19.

CDR3 sequence reads: CASSRQRAGEGLTDTQYF. CDR3 nucleotides: TGTGCCAGCAGCCGGCAACGTGCGGGGGAGGGACTCACAGATACGCAGTATTTT. This chain connects TRBV7-8 to TRBJ2-3; TRBD2 matches at 7 bases. V trimming: 5 bases; J trimming: 2 bases; junction bases outside the gene matches: 16. Per the germline V gene, CDR1 is SGHVS and CDR2 is FQNEAQ. This CDR3 is built from 18 residues.